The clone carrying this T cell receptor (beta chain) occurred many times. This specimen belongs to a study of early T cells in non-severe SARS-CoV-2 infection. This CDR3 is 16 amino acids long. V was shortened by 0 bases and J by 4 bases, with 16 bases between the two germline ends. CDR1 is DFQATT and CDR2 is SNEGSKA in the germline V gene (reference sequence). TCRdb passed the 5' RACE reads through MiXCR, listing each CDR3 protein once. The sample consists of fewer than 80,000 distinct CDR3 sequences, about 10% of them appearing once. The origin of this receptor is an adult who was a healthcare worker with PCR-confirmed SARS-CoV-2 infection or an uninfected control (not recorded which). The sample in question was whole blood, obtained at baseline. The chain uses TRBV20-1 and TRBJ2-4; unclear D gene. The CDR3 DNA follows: TGCAGTGCTAGAGATCTGGACGGTACCAAAAAAAACATTCAGTACTTC. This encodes CSARDLDGTKKNIQYF.